A single sample gave rise to the 21 T cell receptor beta chains below, sequenced in a study of blood T cell repertoires in COVID-19. Sequencing was performed with immunoSEQ multiplex PCR; in TCRdb, only in-frame clones are kept and a portion is missing. The sample has under 150,000 clones; roughly 86% are singletons. Sequencing input: peripheral blood. The receptors were sampled from a woman between 45 and 65 years old who had recovered from COVID-19.

This clone occurred a few times. The rearrangement joins TRBV5-1 to TRBJ1-1; TRBD1 matches at 10 bases. Germline CDR1 reads SGHRS; CDR2 reads YFSETQ. With 5 bases clipped from V and 4 bases from J, the junction kept 5 bases outside the gene matches. CDR3 length equals 14 residues. The CDR3 loop is CASRRQGAVTEAFF. In DNA form, the CDR3 reads TGCGCCAGCAGACGACAGGGGGCGGTCACTGAAGCTTTCTTT.

This rearrangement joins TRBV7-9 to TRBJ1-2; D is unresolved. The germline CDR1 and CDR2 sequences are SEHNR and FQNEAQ (reference sequence). The CDR3 is 14 amino acids. The V and J ends lost 4 bases and 4 bases respectively, with 13 bases between them. For the CDR3, the DNA is TGTGCCAGCAGCTCCCTCTCAGGCGTCTATGGCTACACCTTC. Its protein product is CASSSLSGVYGYTF.

V gene TRBV15 combines with J gene TRBJ2-5, with D perhaps TRBD1 (7 bases). Looked up from germline, CDR1 is LNHNV and CDR2 is YYDKDF (reference sequence). Trimming took off 8 bases at V and 5 bases at J, with 15 bases between the two ends. This CDR3 contains 13 residues. The DNA for the CDR3 is TGTGCCACCTCAGGGGGGTCGGTCGAGACCCAGTACTTC. This gives the protein CATSGGSVETQYF.

V and J are TRBV5-1 and TRBJ2-4; D gene unclear. The V gene lost 1 base and the J gene lost 0 bases, with 8 bases spanning the gap. The CDR3 runs 15 residues. Germline CDR1 SGHRS, CDR2 YFSETQ. DNA of the CDR3: TGCGCCAGCAGCTTGCTCCCTCGAGCCAAAAACATTCAGTACTTC. Its protein is CASSLLPRAKNIQYF.

The V gene is TRBV19, the J gene TRBJ1-2; 8 nucleotides line up with TRBD1. Trimming removed 5 bases from V and 3 bases from J; junction bases left unmatched: 20. CDR1 and CDR2 from the germline V gene are LNHDA and SQIVND (reference sequence). This CDR3 has 19 amino acids. The CDR3 protein is CASSRQGSATLRSDYGYTF. The CDR3 DNA is TGTGCCAGTAGTCGACAGGGGTCTGCCACATTACGTAGTGACTATGGCTACACCTTC.

The chain joins TRBV4-1 to TRBJ2-1; D call uncertain. The germline CDR1 and CDR2 sequences are MGHRA and YSYEKL. The CDR3 is 15 residues long. V gave up 2 bases and J gave up 0 bases, with 8 bases separating them. This CDR3 is CASSQSTSSYNEQFF. The CDR3 DNA reads as TGCGCCAGCAGCCAAAGCACGAGCTCCTACAATGAGCAGTTCTTC.

The V gene is TRBV4-1, the J gene TRBJ2-7; 12 nucleotides line up with TRBD2. With 0 bases clipped from V and 12 bases from J, the junction kept 9 bases outside the gene matches. The CDR3 has 15 amino acids. Germline assignment: CDR1 MGHRA and CDR2 YSYEKL. The CDR3 here is CASSQDRASGGAPYF. CDR3 in DNA: TGCGCCAGCAGCCAAGATCGGGCTAGCGGGGGGGCCCCGTACTTC.

Here the CDR3 reads CATGGSGGGETQYF. The CDR3 nucleotides read TGTGCCACCGGGGGTAGCGGGGGCGGAGAGACCCAGTACTTC. The V and J genes are TRBV24-1 and TRBJ2-5, with 9 bases aligning to TRBD2. The trim removed 9 bases at V and 4 bases at J, leaving 8 bases unmatched. The germline V gene has CDR1 KGHDR and CDR2 SFDVKD. CDR3 length: 14 residues.

Comments on this clone: The junction departs from germline at one end; a sequencing error may be responsible. The V call is TRBV10-2, the J call TRBJ2-4, with a tentative D call TRBD2 (5 bases). Germline CDR1 reads WSHSY; CDR2 reads SAAADI. The length of the CDR3 is 15 residues. In nucleotides, the CDR3 is TGCGCCAGCGGGGAGAGCCAACGGGCCAGAAACATTCAGTACTTC. Its protein product is CASGESQRARNIQYF.

This clone showed up just a few times. The chain has TRBV12-3 or TRBV12-4 and TRBJ1-1; 8 nucleotides agree with TRBD1. The CDR3 runs to 13 residues. The junction had 12 bases not matched to a gene; V was cut back by 7 bases and J by 11 bases. The chain's CDR3 is CASTQSGQVTAFF. The CDR3, as DNA: TGTGCCAGCACCCAATCGGGACAGGTAACGGCTTTCTTT.

The chain joins TRBV6-5 to TRBJ2-7; a possible D gene is TRBD1 (6 bases). Per germline, CDR1 MNHEY and CDR2 SVGAGI. V lost 8 bases, J lost 3 bases, and 17 bases lay in between. CDR3 length equals 14 residues. Here the CDR3 DNA reads TGTGCCAGCTCCGAAAGGGGGTTTTTCTACGAGCAGTACTTC. Translation gives CASSERGFFYEQYF.

This chain connects TRBV24-1 to TRBJ1-4; possibly TRBD1 for D (6 bases). Germline V gene data show CDR1 as KGHDR and CDR2 as SFDVKD. The CDR3 has 19 residues. V lost 2 bases and J 2 bases, leaving 20 bases between the germline ends. CDR3 DNA: TGTGCCACCAGTGATTCCCCGGGACACCCTAAGGGGACTAATGAAAAACTGTTTTTT. Encoded protein: CATSDSPGHPKGTNEKLFF.

This rearrangement joins TRBV9 to TRBJ2-1, with D tentatively TRBD1 (5 bases). With 5 bases removed from V and 7 bases from J, the gap between germline ends came to 10 bases. Per the germline V gene, CDR1 is SGDLS and CDR2 is YYNGEE. The CDR3 contains 12 residues. The CDR3 DNA sequence: TGTGCCAGCAGTCACGACAGAAATGAGCAGTTCTTC. Protein sequence: CASSHDRNEQFF.

V and J are TRBV18 and TRBJ2-1; 7 positions match TRBD1. CDR1 is KGHSH and CDR2 is LQKENI in the germline V gene. This CDR3 has 15 amino acids. The V segment lost 1 base and the J segment 8 bases; nucleotides outside the gene matches: 8. This CDR3 reads CASSPLTGAVDEQFF. The CDR3 DNA sequence: TGTGCCAGCTCACCACTAACAGGGGCGGTTGATGAGCAGTTCTTC. The whole variable domain, remainder taken from reference TRBV18 and TRBJ2-1, is NAGVMQNPRHLVRRRGQEARLRCSPMKGHSHVYWYRQLPEEGLKFMVYLQKENIIDESGMPKERFSAEFPKEGPSILRIQQVVRGDSAAYFCASSPLTGAVDEQFFGPGTRLTVL.

The chain employs TRBV9 and TRBJ2-1, with 7 bases that match TRBD1. Unmatched junction bases numbered 6, after V lost 0 bases and J lost 0 bases. CDR3 length: 17 amino acids. From germline, CDR1 is SGDLS and CDR2 YYNGEE. This CDR3 is CASSVAPTGSSYNEQFF. The CDR3 DNA is TGTGCCAGCAGCGTAGCCCCGACAGGGAGCTCCTACAATGAGCAGTTCTTC. Variable domain in full (rest from reference TRBV9 and TRBJ2-1): DSGVTQTPKHLITATGQRVTLRCSPRSGDLSVYWYQQSLDQGLQFLIQYYNGEERAKGNILERFSAQQFPDLHSELNLSSLELGDSALYFCASSVAPTGSSYNEQFFGPGTRLTVL.

The V and J genes are TRBV14 and TRBJ2-3; TRBD1 matches at 8 bases. CDR3 length: 14 amino acids. The germline CDR1 and CDR2 sequences are SGHDN and FVKESK. The V gene end was trimmed by 6 bases and the J gene end by 0 bases; junction bases not matched to a gene: 2. The chain's CDR3 is CASRRTGSTDTQYF. CDR3 in DNA: TGTGCCAGCAGGCGGACAGGGAGCACAGATACGCAGTATTTT.

The rearrangement joins TRBV10-3 to TRBJ2-3, with 9 positions matching TRBD2. CDR3 size: 20 residues. CDR1 is ENHRY, CDR2 SYGVKD, per germline. The V segment lost 3 bases and the J segment 3 bases; nucleotides outside the gene matches: 19. CDR3 sequence (DNA): TGTGCCATCAGTGACCAGCGGGAGGCCCACGATTGGTTTTCAACAGATACGCAGTATTTT. It encodes CAISDQREAHDWFSTDTQYF.

The chain joins TRBV10-3 to TRBJ2-7; 8 bases map to TRBD1. The CDR3 runs 13 residues. In germline, CDR1 is ENHRY, CDR2 SYGVKD. V gave up 6 bases and J gave up 6 bases; unmatched junction bases: 7. As DNA, the CDR3 is TGTGCCATCAGCCGACAGGGACAGGCCGAGCAGTACTTC. This codes for CAISRQGQAEQYF.

The chain uses TRBV6-1 and TRBJ2-3, with D perhaps matching TRBD2 (5 bases). Trimming pared 3 bases from V and 2 bases from J, leaving 12 bases between. The CDR3 is 15 residues long. In germline, CDR1 is MNHNS, CDR2 SASEGT. The CDR3: CASSDGELVTDTQYF. The CDR3 bases are TGTGCCAGCAGTGATGGGGAACTAGTCACAGATACGCAGTATTTT.

The chain is built from TRBV10-2 and TRBJ2-7; D might be TRBD1 (6 bases). Germline CDR1 WSHSY, CDR2 SAAADI. The V gene lost 5 bases and the J gene lost 2 bases, with 13 bases spanning the gap. The CDR3 length is 14 residues. The DNA of the CDR3 is TGCGCCAGCAGTATTACAGGGTCGACCTACGAGCAGTACTTC. Translation: CASSITGSTYEQYF.

V is TRBV29-1 and J is TRBJ1-1; 9 nucleotides match TRBD1. CDR1 and CDR2 from the germline V gene are SQVTM and ANQGSEA. CDR3 length: 13 amino acids. With 7 bases clipped from V and 3 bases from J, the junction kept 6 bases outside the gene matches. The CDR3 region is CSGHRGRDTEAFF. The CDR3 DNA is TGCAGCGGGCACAGGGGGCGAGACACTGAAGCTTTCTTT.